The 9 T cell receptor beta chains below all came from one sample that was sequenced in a study of cytomegalovirus exposure and HLA in healthy donors. The PCR ran on 60 Vbeta and 13 Jbeta primers. This table comes from immunoSEQ multiplex PCR, and its TCRdb copy is limited to in-frame clones, with some not included. The sample has some 180,000 clones; more than 65% are singletons. The material sequenced was PBMCs. The source of these receptors is a woman aged 25 to 45 in good health and CMV-seropositive.

This rearrangement joins TRBV7-2 to TRBJ2-1; 8 bases agree with TRBD2. Germline CDR1 SGHTA, CDR2 FQGNSA. This CDR3 has 15 residues. The ends lost 2 bases at V and 9 bases at J; junction bases unmatched: 9. The DNA of the CDR3 is TGTGCCAGCAGCTTACTGCGGGGGGCAACCCGTGAGCAGTTCTTC. This encodes CASSLLRGATREQFF. Drawing the rest from reference TRBV7-2 and TRBJ2-1, the complete variable domain is GAGVSQSPSNKVTEKGKDVELRCDPISGHTALYWYRQSLGQGLEFLIYFQGNSAPDKSGLPSDRFSAERTGGSVSTLTIQRTQQEDSAVYLCASSLLRGATREQFFGPGTRLTVL.

This chain uses TRBV5-1 with TRBJ1-1; 9 bases are shared with TRBD1. The CDR3 is 14 amino acids. From germline, CDR1 is SGHRS and CDR2 YFSETQ. V gave up 4 bases and J gave up 5 bases; unmatched junction bases: 6. CDR3 in DNA: TGCGCCAGCAGCCCCGGGGACAGGGTTACTGAAGCTTTCTTT. Translating gives CASSPGDRVTEAFF.

This clone occurred once. This chain joins TRBV7-7 and TRBJ2-5; D ambiguous. The germline gives CDR1 SSHAT, CDR2 FNYEAQ (reference sequence). This CDR3 is built from 11 residues. The ends were cut back, 4 bases at V and 3 bases at J, with 3 bases in the middle. The CDR3 spells CASSSKETQYF. CDR3 bases: TGTGCCAGCAGCTCTAAAGAGACCCAGTACTTC.

V is TRBV10-1 and J is TRBJ2-2; 8 nucleotides line up with TRBD1. Germline CDR1 WNHNN, CDR2 SYGVQD (reference sequence). The ends lost 6 bases at V and 5 bases at J; junction bases unmatched: 8. The CDR3 runs 15 residues. CDR3 nucleotide sequence: TGCGCCAGCAGACGCGAGACAGGGGAAACCGGGGAGCTGTTTTTT. It is translated as CASRRETGETGELFF.

The rearrangement joins TRBV27 to TRBJ2-5; a possible D gene is TRBD2 (6 bases). The J call may not be correct, given that the DNA end is closer to TRBJ2-7. In germline, CDR1 is MNHEY, CDR2 SMNVEV (reference sequence). The CDR3 consists of 14 residues. The CDR3 DNA reads TGTGCCAGCAGTTTCAGTACACGGGGGTACGAGCAGTACTTC. This translates into CASSFSTRGYEQYF.

In the case of this clone: Relative to the germline gene, one junction end is altered; a read error may explain this. The chain carries TRBV7-9 and TRBJ2-2, with D tentatively TRBD2 (7 bases). Per germline, CDR1 SEHNR and CDR2 FQNEAQ (reference sequence). This CDR3 has 14 amino acids. The chain's CDR3 is CSSRRGGDTGELFF. For the CDR3, the DNA is TGTTCCAGCCGGAGGGGGGGGGACACCGGGGAGCTGTTTTTT. Full variable domain (outside the CDR3, taken from reference TRBV7-9 and TRBJ2-2): DTGVSQNPRHKITKRGQNVTFRCDPISEHNRLYWYRQTLGQGPEFLTYFQNEAQLEKSRLLSDRFSAERPKGSFSTLEIQRTEQGDSAMYLCSSRRGGDTGELFFGEGSRLTVL.

The genes are TRBV11-3 and TRBJ2-7; D perhaps matches TRBD1 (6 bases). Germline CDR1 SGHNT, CDR2 YENEEA. This CDR3 is 16 amino acids long. V lost 1 base and J 5 bases, leaving 18 bases between the germline ends. The CDR3 sequence: CASSLGPTGFRNEQYF. CDR3 DNA sequence: TGTGCCAGCAGCTTAGGGCCGACAGGATTTAGGAACGAGCAGTACTTC. The whole variable domain, filled in from reference TRBV11-3 and TRBJ2-7, reads EAGVVQSPRYKIIEKKQPVAFWCNPISGHNTLYWYLQNLGQGPELLIRYENEEAVDDSQLPKDRFSAERLKGVDSTLKIQPAELGDSAVYLCASSLGPTGFRNEQYFGPGTRLTVT.

V gene TRBV29-1 combines with J gene TRBJ2-2, with a possible D match to TRBD2 (5 bases). CDR1 is SQVTM and CDR2 is ANQGSEA in the germline V gene. Deletions cut 6 bases from V and 5 bases from J, with 16 bases between. The CDR3 is 14 residues long. The CDR3 reads CSVADGEGTGELFF. The CDR3 DNA is TGCAGCGTAGCGGACGGGGAAGGAACCGGGGAGCTGTTTTTT.

The chain couples TRBV7-9 to TRBJ2-3; a possible D gene is TRBD2 (6 bases). Germline V CDR1 and CDR2: SEHNR, FQNEAQ (reference sequence). CDR3 length equals 19 residues. Trimming stripped 1 base from V and 5 bases from J, with 25 bases between. CDR3 region: CASSLDRATSGAGKDTQYF. The CDR3, as DNA: TGTGCCAGCAGCTTAGATAGGGCAACGAGTGGTGCGGGGAAAGATACGCAGTATTTT.